This T cell receptor beta chain is drawn from a study of T cell changes during pregnancy in multiple sclerosis. Repertoires were generated with immunoSEQ multiplex PCR, while TCRdb's copy carries only in-frame clones and drops some. This sample has about 18,000 clones; about 87% occur once, and the top ten carry approximately 13%. The CDR3 runs 13 residues. In germline, CDR1 is MNHEY, CDR2 SMNVEV (reference sequence). V lost 3 bases and J 7 bases, leaving 13 bases between the germline ends. The rearrangement links TRBV27 to TRBJ2-7; tentatively, D is TRBD2 (6 bases). The sequence derives from a female donor in good health, enrolled as a control in a pregnancy study. The sample was CD8+ T cells from peripheral blood mononuclear cells, taken in the third trimester of pregnancy. DNA of the CDR3: TGTGCCAGCAGTTTTTCCAGGGCGGGGGAGCAGTACTTC. Protein product: CASSFSRAGEQYF.